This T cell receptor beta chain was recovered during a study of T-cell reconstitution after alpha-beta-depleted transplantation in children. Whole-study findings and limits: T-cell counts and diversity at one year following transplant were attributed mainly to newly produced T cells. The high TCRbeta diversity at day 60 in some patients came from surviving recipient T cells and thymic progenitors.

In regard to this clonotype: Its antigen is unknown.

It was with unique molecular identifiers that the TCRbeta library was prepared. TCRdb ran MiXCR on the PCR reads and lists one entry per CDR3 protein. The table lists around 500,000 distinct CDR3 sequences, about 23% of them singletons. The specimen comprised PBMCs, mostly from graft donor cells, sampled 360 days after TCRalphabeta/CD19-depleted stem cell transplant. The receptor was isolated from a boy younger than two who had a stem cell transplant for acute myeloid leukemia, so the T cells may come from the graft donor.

The CDR3 DNA is TGCAGTGCTAGGACTAGCGGGGGGAGCTCCTACGAGCAGTACGTC. Translated: CSARTSGGSSYEQYV. V usage is TRBV20-1 and J usage is TRBJ2-7, with 13 bases aligning to TRBD2. There are 15 residues in the CDR3. Germline values: CDR1 DFQATT, CDR2 SNEGSKA (reference sequence). With V trimmed by 3 bases and J by 0 bases, 2 bases remained unmatched.